This T cell receptor beta chain was identified in a study of blood T cells in healthy people across ages. CDR1 is SGHTA, CDR2 FQGNSA, per germline. The CDR3 is made up of 18 amino acids. J gave up 1 base and V 1 base, and 12 bases lay outside the gene matches. Together with a sample-barcoded 5' primer, a J-beta primer mix was included in a second PCR lasting roughly 6 to 12 cycles. TCRdb re-called the 5' RACE reads with MiXCR, one entry per CDR3 protein. The sample includes approximately 690,000 distinct CDR3 sequences, approximately 40% of them seen just once. This clonotype was found a few times. This sequence was found in a man aged 80 or over in good health. This chain links TRBV7-2 with TRBJ2-7; 8 bases align to TRBD2. Sequences were obtained from blood. CDR3 residues: CASSLGYSSGFSSYEQYF. CDR3 DNA sequence: TGTGCCAGCAGCTTAGGATACTCTAGCGGGTTCTCTTCCTACGAGCAGTACTTC.